The 12 T cell receptor beta chains reported below all come from one sample, sequenced in a study of blood T cell repertoires in COVID-19. TCRdb's copy holds only in-frame clones and misses some; the assay was immunoSEQ multiplex PCR. The sample yields 430,000 or so clones, roughly 90% seen once. Source material: PBMCs or T cells enriched from blood (not recorded which). The receptor set was obtained from a woman between 40 and 55 years old who had recovered from COVID-19.

This chain uses TRBV5-6 with TRBJ2-1; the match to TRBD1 covers 8 bases. The CDR3 totals 16 residues. The J segment lost 7 bases and the V segment lost 0 bases, leaving 9 bases of the junction unmatched. CDR1 SGHDT and CDR2 YYEEEE come from the germline V gene. The CDR3 region has the DNA TGTGCCAGCAGCTTGGCGGTTTGGCAGGGGGCAAATGAGCAGTTCTTC. Its translation: CASSLAVWQGANEQFF. The full variable domain, rest sourced from reference TRBV5-6 and TRBJ2-1, is DAGVTQSPTHLIKTRGQQVTLRCSPKSGHDTVSWYQQALGQGPQFIFQYYEEEERQRGNFPDRFSGHQFPNYSSELNVNALLLGDSALYLCASSLAVWQGANEQFFGPGTRLTVL.

This clone has only a few counts. The chain has TRBV5-1 and TRBJ2-7; 10 bases are shared with TRBD2. The trim removed 1 base at V and 3 bases at J, leaving 7 bases unmatched. The CDR3 totals 16 residues. Germline V CDR1 and CDR2: SGHRS, YFSETQ. The CDR3 DNA reads as TGCGCCAGCAGCTTGCGAAGGAGCGGGAGGGTCTACGAGCAGTACTTC. Amino acids: CASSLRRSGRVYEQYF. Full variable domain (missing parts from reference TRBV5-1 and TRBJ2-7): KAGVTQTPRYLIKTRGQQVTLSCSPISGHRSVSWYQQTPGQGLQFLFEYFSETQRNKGNFPGRFSGRQFSNSRSEMNVSTLELGDSALYLCASSLRRSGRVYEQYFGPGTRLTVT.

The rearrangement uses TRBV29-1 and TRBJ1-3; D gene ambiguous. The CDR3 contains 13 residues. The germline CDR1 and CDR2 sequences are SQVTM and ANQGSEA. Trimming took off 7 bases at V and 3 bases at J, with 13 bases between the two ends. CDR3 protein: CSAWTMNGNTIYF. The DNA of the CDR3 is TGCAGCGCCTGGACTATGAATGGAAACACCATATATTTT.

This clone showed up just once. CDR3 in amino acids: CASNGGLASYNEQFF. The CDR3, as DNA: TGTGCCAGCAACGGGGGACTAGCGTCCTACAATGAGCAGTTCTTC. This chain uses TRBV2 with TRBJ2-1, with TRBD2 identical over 10 bases. Germline assignment: CDR1 SNHLY and CDR2 FYNNEI. The trim removed 7 bases at V and 1 base at J, leaving 4 bases unmatched. The CDR3 extends over 15 amino acids.

The chain employs TRBV18 and TRBJ2-3; 10 nucleotides line up with TRBD2. The J segment lost 4 bases and the V segment lost 5 bases, leaving 6 bases of the junction unmatched. The germline CDR1 and CDR2 sequences are KGHSH and LQKENI. CDR3 length: 15 residues. CDR3 DNA: TGTGCCAGCTCAGGAGCGGGAGGGCCGGCAGATACGCAGTATTTT. This encodes CASSGAGGPADTQYF.

The rearrangement uses TRBV7-2 and TRBJ2-2, with 9 bases matching TRBD1. V was clipped by 6 bases and J by 2 bases; unmatched bases: 7. Per germline, CDR1 SGHTA and CDR2 FQGNSA. This CDR3 is built from 16 residues. The CDR3: CASSTTGGRNTGELFF. In nucleotides, the CDR3 is TGTGCCAGCAGTACAACAGGGGGCAGAAACACCGGGGAGCTGTTTTTT. The whole variable domain, filled in from reference TRBV7-2 and TRBJ2-2, reads GAGVSQSPSNKVTEKGKDVELRCDPISGHTALYWYRQSLGQGLEFLIYFQGNSAPDKSGLPSDRFSAERTGGSVSTLTIQRTQQEDSAVYLCASSTTGGRNTGELFFGEGSRLTVL.

This chain joins TRBV27 and TRBJ1-5; no reliable D call. Germline loops: CDR1 MNHEY, CDR2 SMNVEV (reference sequence). CDR3 length: 15 amino acids. V dropped 5 bases and J dropped 6 bases, with 17 bases sitting between them. This CDR3 is CASSPRLNSPQPQHF. As DNA, the CDR3 is TGTGCCAGCAGTCCCCGACTGAATAGTCCTCAGCCCCAGCATTTT.

This clone was found once. The chain combines TRBV6-2 or TRBV6-3 with TRBJ2-5; 7 bases are shared with TRBD1. V trimming: 2 bases; J trimming: 1 base; junction bases outside the gene matches: 4. The CDR3 spans 15 residues. Germline V lookup: CDR1 MNHEY, CDR2 SVGEGT. CDR3 loop: CASSYPGQAQETQYF. CDR3 DNA sequence: TGTGCCAGCAGTTACCCCGGACAGGCCCAAGAGACCCAGTACTTC.

This sequence joins TRBV27 and TRBJ1-1; 9 bases are a match to TRBD1. Germline V gene sequence: CDR1 MNHEY, CDR2 SMNVEV (reference sequence). V lost 0 bases and J lost 5; bases outside the gene matches: 4. This CDR3 has 15 residues. CDR3 coding DNA: TGTGCCAGCAGTTTATCTCGGGACAGGGAGACTGAAGCTTTCTTT. Amino acids: CASSLSRDRETEAFF.

This chain uses TRBV5-1 with TRBJ2-2, with 10 bases aligning to TRBD2. CDR3 size: 20 residues. Germline-derived CDR1 and CDR2 are SGHRS and YFSETQ. The J segment lost 4 bases and the V segment lost 4 bases, leaving 19 bases of the junction unmatched. DNA of the CDR3: TGCGCCAGCAGCGTAATACTTAGCGGGAGGCTCGTCCAGGGCACCGGGGAGCTGTTTTTT. Translated, it gives CASSVILSGRLVQGTGELFF.

This CDR3 reads CASSPRQGAVSEQYF. As DNA, the CDR3 is TGTGCCAGCAGCCCGCGACAGGGGGCCGTCTCGGAGCAGTACTTC. The chain combines TRBV7-2 with TRBJ2-7, with 10 bases identical to TRBD1. The CDR3 totals 15 residues. From germline, CDR1 is SGHTA and CDR2 FQGNSA. The junction had 11 bases not matched to a gene; V was cut back by 5 bases and J by 7 bases.

The chain couples TRBV14 to TRBJ1-2; TRBD1 might be the D (6 bases). This CDR3 contains 14 residues. Germline V lookup: CDR1 SGHDN, CDR2 FVKESK. Trimming took off 1 base at V and 6 bases at J, with 12 bases between the two ends. CDR3 sequence: CASSQVGRGDGYTF. The CDR3 bases are TGTGCCAGCAGCCAAGTTGGCAGGGGCGATGGCTACACCTTC.